A single sample is the source of the 21 T cell receptor beta chains below, sequenced in a study of chemoradiotherapy in HPV16-positive cancers. Sequenced by immunoSEQ multiplex PCR; TCRdb stores in-frame clones only, minus some. The sample records approximately 14,000 clones, roughly 93% being singletons. The sample was blood, taken from a patient who underwent chemoradiotherapy. Receptor source: a human donor with HPV-associated anogenital cancer.

The CDR3: CASNEQGARLETQYF. In DNA, the CDR3 is TGTGCCAGCAACGAACAGGGGGCGCGGCTGGAGACCCAGTACTTC. The chain links TRBV6-1 to TRBJ2-5, with TRBD1 matching 9 bases. Trimming cost V 7 bases and J 5 bases; bases outside gene matches: 11. CDR1 is MNHNS, CDR2 SASEGT, per germline. The CDR3 runs to 15 residues.

The rearrangement joins TRBV19 to TRBJ2-1; D might be TRBD1 or TRBD2, each matching 6 bases. Germline assignment: CDR1 LNHDA and CDR2 SQIVND (reference sequence). V was pared by 6 bases and J by 8 bases, with 14 bases between. This CDR3 is built from 13 residues. For the CDR3, the DNA is TGTGCCAGTAGCCTGTGGAGGGGGGATGAGCAGTTCTTC. It specifies CASSLWRGDEQFF.

The V and J genes are TRBV5-1 and TRBJ1-2; 8 bases line up with TRBD1. The germline CDR1 and CDR2 sequences are SGHRS and YFSETQ. This CDR3 has 12 residues. The V segment lost 5 bases and the J segment 10 bases; nucleotides outside the gene matches: 7. CDR3 bases: TGCGCCAGCAGTTCGACAGGGGCTGACTACACCTTC. This sequence encodes CASSSTGADYTF. Using reference TRBV5-1 and TRBJ1-2 for the parts outside the CDR3, the full variable domain is KAGVTQTPRYLIKTRGQQVTLSCSPISGHRSVSWYQQTPGQGLQFLFEYFSETQRNKGNFPGRFSGRQFSNSRSEMNVSTLELGDSALYLCASSSTGADYTFGSGTRLTVV.

This clone has more than one count but fewer than ten. This chain links TRBV4-2 with TRBJ2-5; TRBD2 matches 15 bases. Trimming cost V 1 base and J 5 bases; bases outside gene matches: 5. The CDR3 is made up of 17 amino acids. Germline V gives CDR1 LGHNA, CDR2 YNFKEQ. In DNA, the CDR3 is TGTGCCAGCAGCCAAGGGACTAGCGGGGGGGCGTGGGAGACCCAGTACTTC. It translates to CASSQGTSGGAWETQYF.

The chain combines TRBV15 with TRBJ1-1; D might be TRBD1 (5 bases). CDR3 size: 13 residues. Germline CDR1 LNHNV, CDR2 YYDKDF (reference sequence). Trimming shortened V by 6 bases and J by 4 bases, and 12 bases separated the two germline ends. CDR3 region: CATSGAAGTEAFF. As DNA, the CDR3 is TGTGCCACCAGTGGGGCCGCCGGCACTGAAGCTTTCTTT.

The CDR3 spells CASSLGGVEAFF. In nucleotides, the CDR3 is TGTGCCAGCAGCTTAGGAGGGGTTGAAGCTTTCTTT. J is TRBJ1-1 and V is TRBV7-2; the D gene is possibly TRBD1 (5 bases). The V and J ends lost 1 base and 7 bases respectively, with 7 bases between them. In germline, CDR1 is SGHTA, CDR2 FQGNSA. The CDR3 totals 12 residues.

This clone was seen once. The chain has TRBV5-5 and TRBJ1-2, with TRBD1 matching 7 bases. V shed 3 bases and J 1 base; nucleotides not matched to a gene: 6. The CDR3 consists of 15 residues. CDR1 is SGHKS, CDR2 YYEKEE, per germline (reference sequence). The chain's CDR3 is CASSSSGTDNYGYTF. The CDR3 nucleotides are TGTGCCAGCAGCTCCTCCGGGACAGATAACTATGGCTACACCTTC.

This clone was detected only a few times. The chain has TRBV6-1 and TRBJ1-3; D gene ambiguous. Trimming took off 5 bases at V and 5 bases at J, with 7 bases between the two ends. The CDR3 sequence is 12 residues long. Looked up from germline, CDR1 is MNHNS and CDR2 is SASEGT. The CDR3 region has the DNA TGTGCCAGCAGTCAAGGTAGAAACACCATATATTTT. It is translated as CASSQGRNTIYF.

With regard to this clone: The junction shows a germline mismatch at one end, possibly a read error. J is TRBJ2-5 and V is TRBV29-1, with TRBD2 identical over 7 bases. Germline V gene data show CDR1 as SQVTM and CDR2 as ANQGSEA. The CDR3 is made up of 14 amino acids. The CDR3 sequence is CSVTGTTKQETRYF. In DNA form, the CDR3 reads TGCAGCGTTACCGGGACTACCAAACAAGAGACCCGGTACTTC.

The J gene is TRBJ2-5, the V gene TRBV28, with TRBD2 matching over 15 bases. Germline CDR1 reads MDHEN; CDR2 reads SYDVKM. Trimming took 2 bases from V and 5 from J; bases not matched to a gene: 6. The CDR3 totals 17 residues. The CDR3 protein is CASSLHGLAGGVETQYF. Written as DNA, the CDR3 is TGTGCCAGCAGTTTACATGGACTAGCGGGGGGGGTGGAGACCCAGTACTTC.

The chain carries TRBV6-5 and TRBJ1-2; maybe TRBD1 (5 bases). V was trimmed by 8 bases and J by 5 bases, leaving 15 bases between them. The CDR3 runs 13 residues. Germline V gene lookup returns CDR1 MNHEY and CDR2 SVGAGI. The CDR3, as DNA: TGTGCCAGCCACCTTCAGGAGGGGTATGGCTACACCTTC. Translation gives CASHLQEGYGYTF.

The chain employs TRBV4-2 and TRBJ2-1, with D hard to call. Germline CDR1 and CDR2: LGHNA and YNFKEQ. Trimming removed 0 bases at V and 0 bases at J, with 9 bases between. The CDR3 spans 16 residues. CDR3 in amino acids: CASSQDRWGSYNEQFF. The CDR3, as DNA: TGTGCCAGCAGCCAAGACCGGTGGGGCTCCTACAATGAGCAGTTCTTC.

The CDR3 loop reads CASSLPSGVNSPLHF. CDR3 nucleotides: TGTGCCAGCAGCTTACCTTCCGGAGTCAATTCACCCCTCCACTTT. This chain links TRBV5-6 with TRBJ1-6; D gene ambiguous. Germline V gene sequence: CDR1 SGHDT, CDR2 YYEEEE. V was shortened by 2 bases and J by 7 bases, with 13 bases between the two germline ends. This CDR3 is built from 15 residues.

The CDR3 loop reads CASKSGVASGDEQYF. The CDR3 DNA sequence: TGTGCCAGCAAAAGCGGGGTGGCTAGCGGGGACGAGCAGTACTTC. The rearrangement joins TRBV6-1 to TRBJ2-7; 9 bases map to TRBD2. J gave up 5 bases and V 7 bases, and 12 bases lay outside the gene matches. The V gene's germline CDR1 is MNHNS and CDR2 SASEGT. This CDR3 spans 15 amino acids.

The chain has TRBV5-1 and TRBJ1-2; no firm D call. Germline CDR1 reads SGHRS; CDR2 reads YFSETQ. The CDR3 contains 12 residues. V lost 4 bases to trimming and J lost 2 bases, with 6 bases between them. CDR3 nucleotide sequence: TGCGCCAGCAGCGGCGGGAACTATGGCTACACCTTC. Its protein is CASSGGNYGYTF.

This clone was seen just once. The chain carries TRBV20-1 and TRBJ2-5; perhaps TRBD2 as D (5 bases). The CDR3 extends over 11 amino acids. Germline CDR1 DFQATT, CDR2 SNEGSKA (reference sequence). The V end was cut by 0 bases, the J end by 9 bases, with 8 bases between. The CDR3 reads CSARERSAQYF. CDR3 nucleotides: TGCAGTGCTAGAGAACGTAGCGCCCAGTACTTC.

The rearrangement uses TRBV4-1 and TRBJ1-2; no definite D call. The germline CDR1 and CDR2 sequences are MGHRA and YSYEKL. The CDR3 consists of 15 residues. V was clipped by 0 bases and J by 0 bases, with 8 bases between them. The CDR3 sequence: CASSQDEISNYGYTF. CDR3 coding DNA: TGCGCCAGCAGCCAAGATGAAATTTCTAACTATGGCTACACCTTC.

The CDR3 region is CASSLANTEAFF. CDR3 DNA sequence: TGTGCCAGCAGCTTAGCGAACACTGAAGCTTTCTTT. The chain links TRBV11-3 to TRBJ1-1; no definite D call. The V end was cut by 1 base, the J end by 1 base, with 1 base between. The CDR3 extends over 12 amino acids. Germline CDR1 is SGHNT and CDR2 is YENEEA.

The chain joins TRBV19 to TRBJ2-7; D is unresolved. This CDR3 is built from 13 residues. V was shortened by 8 bases and J by 1 base, with 12 bases between the two germline ends. Germline-derived CDR1 and CDR2 are LNHDA and SQIVND (reference sequence). The CDR3: CASRFHQSYEQYF. DNA of the CDR3: TGTGCCAGTCGATTTCACCAGTCCTACGAGCAGTACTTC.

The V gene is TRBV6-5, the J gene TRBJ1-1; no definite D call. The CDR3 is 12 amino acids. Trimming removed 6 bases from V and 1 base from J, with 6 bases in between. Germline V gives CDR1 MNHEY, CDR2 SVGAGI. CDR3 loop: CASRYRNTEAFF. DNA of the CDR3: TGTGCCAGCAGGTACAGGAACACTGAAGCTTTCTTT.

The chain employs TRBV27 and TRBJ1-1, with 7 bases lining up with TRBD1. The CDR3 is 16 residues long. The V gene's germline CDR1 is MNHEY and CDR2 SMNVEV (reference sequence). With 2 bases clipped from V and 7 bases from J, the junction kept 13 bases outside the gene matches. As DNA, the CDR3 is TGTGCCAGCAGTTTACCCCTTTTTACCGGGACAGTTGAAGCTTTCTTT. Translated: CASSLPLFTGTVEAFF.